This entry lists 7 T cell receptor beta chains sequenced from one sample in a study of T cell responses to AZD1222 COVID-19 vaccine. TCRdb keeps only in-frame clones here, not all; method: immunoSEQ multiplex PCR. The sample consists of 130,000 or so clones, roughly 91% of them appearing once. Material: peripheral blood, obtained on day 0 of MenACWY control vaccination. The receptors were gathered from an adult in good health.

The rearrangement joins TRBV4-2 to TRBJ2-3; D might be TRBD2 (6 bases). Germline V gene sequence: CDR1 LGHNA, CDR2 YNFKEQ. CDR3 length: 16 amino acids. V was clipped by 1 base and J by 1 base, with 12 bases between them. CDR3: CASSQGLASGTDTQYF. The CDR3 nucleotides are TGTGCCAGCAGCCAAGGGTTGGCTAGCGGCACAGATACGCAGTATTTT.

The chain joins TRBV11-1 to TRBJ2-1, with 9 bases lining up with TRBD2. With V trimmed by 5 bases and J by 8 bases, 7 bases remained unmatched. Germline-derived CDR1 and CDR2 are SGHAT and FQDESV (reference sequence). The CDR3 spans 14 residues. The CDR3 nucleotides read TGTGCCAGCAGCCCTCAGCGGGAGGTCTATGAGCAGTTCTTC. Translation gives CASSPQREVYEQFF.

The gene calls are TRBV5-6 and TRBJ2-3, with D tentatively TRBD2 (6 bases). Germline V gene data show CDR1 as SGHDT and CDR2 as YYEEEE. The CDR3 covers 16 residues. V was clipped by 4 bases and J by 1 base, with 16 bases between them. The CDR3 region is CASSQIKRARTDTQYF. CDR3 DNA sequence: TGTGCCAGCAGCCAAATCAAGCGGGCCCGCACAGATACGCAGTATTTT.

The V gene is TRBV18, the J gene TRBJ2-3, with D uncertain. The CDR3 loop spans 17 amino acids. Trimming shortened V by 5 bases and J by 4 bases, and 22 bases separated the two germline ends. The germline gives CDR1 KGHSH, CDR2 LQKENI. CDR3 protein: CASSNRSVGVDPDTQYF. The CDR3 region has the DNA TGTGCCAGCTCAAACCGCTCCGTTGGGGTGGATCCAGATACGCAGTATTTT.

This rearrangement joins TRBV5-1 to TRBJ2-4; D is possibly TRBD1 or TRBD2 (5 bases each). The CDR3 totals 12 residues. V lost 1 base, J lost 11 bases, and 10 bases lay in between. Looked up from germline, CDR1 is SGHRS and CDR2 is YFSETQ. The CDR3 DNA is TGCGCCAGCAGCTTGACGCCGGGACTTCAGTACTTC. Translation gives CASSLTPGLQYF.

V usage is TRBV5-4 and J usage is TRBJ1-3, with D unclear. The germline gives CDR1 SGHNT, CDR2 YYREEE (reference sequence). The CDR3 loop spans 13 amino acids. Trimming took off 1 base at V and 9 bases at J, with 11 bases between the two ends. The chain's CDR3 is CASSLIEAGTIYF. CDR3 nucleotide sequence: TGTGCCAGCAGCTTGATCGAAGCAGGCACCATATATTTT.

The gene calls are TRBV6-5 and TRBJ1-6; the D gene is possibly TRBD1 (5 bases). Germline V gene lookup returns CDR1 MNHEY and CDR2 SVGAGI. Trimming pared 2 bases from V and 6 bases from J, leaving 14 bases between. The CDR3 has 16 amino acids. In nucleotides, the CDR3 is TGTGCCAGCAGTTACACGGCAGGGCGACTTAATTCACCCCTCCACTTT. The encoded protein is CASSYTAGRLNSPLHF.